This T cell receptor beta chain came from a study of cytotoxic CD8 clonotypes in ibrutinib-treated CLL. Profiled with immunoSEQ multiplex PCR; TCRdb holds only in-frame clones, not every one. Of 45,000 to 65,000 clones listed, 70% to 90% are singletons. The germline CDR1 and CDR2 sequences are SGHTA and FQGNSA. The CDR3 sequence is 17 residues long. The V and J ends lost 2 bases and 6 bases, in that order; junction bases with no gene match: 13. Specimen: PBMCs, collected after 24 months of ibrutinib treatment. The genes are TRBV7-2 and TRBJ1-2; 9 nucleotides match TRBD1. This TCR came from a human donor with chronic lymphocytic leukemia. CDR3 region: CASSLTPQKDRGDGYTF. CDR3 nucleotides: TGTGCCAGCAGCTTAACCCCCCAAAAGGACAGGGGTGATGGCTACACCTTC.